The source of this T cell receptor (beta chain) is a study of blood T cell repertoires in COVID-19. Study at large: In each case, the material was cDNA or gDNA derived from T cells, B-cell-depleted T cells, or PBMCs.

As originally analysed: Cell counts per sample came from amplifying reference gene primers. Generated by immunoSEQ multiplex PCR, the TCRdb table keeps only in-frame clones and is missing some. V, J and clone size reflect that table, while D and trimming were determined from the DNA. The table records 80,000 to 100,000 clones, 75% to 90% of them present only once. The CDR3 contains 13 residues. V gave up 2 bases and J gave up 7 bases, with 12 bases separating them. The receptor's source is a woman of 80 years or more with acute or convalescent COVID-19. This chain joins TRBV12-3 or TRBV12-4 and TRBJ2-7, with D possibly matching TRBD2 (6 bases). Sequencing was carried out using peripheral blood. CDR3 nucleotides: TGTGCCAGCAGTTTACCTGAGCGGGCAGAGCAGTACTTC. Protein: CASSLPERAEQYF.